The next 6 T cell receptor beta chains were all read from a single sample in a study of post-analysis software for immune sequencing data. Study-level results: The five TRBV segments detected at higher frequency in patients than in controls included TRBV5-6, TRBV5-1 and TRBV20-1.

No antigen has been identified for these receptors. Presence of unique molecular identifiers characterized the TCR beta cDNA libraries. A single record per CDR3 protein comes from TCRdb applying MiXCR to the PCR reads. Of roughly 620,000 distinct CDR3 sequences listed, about 40% were seen once; the top ten hold under 2%. Sample: blood. The receptor source for this set is a girl aged 5-17 years with multiple sclerosis.

This chain links TRBV11-2 with TRBJ1-2; D is uncertain. V lost 1 base, J lost 0 bases, and 9 bases lay in between. Per germline, CDR1 SGHAT and CDR2 FQNNGV. The CDR3 runs 15 residues. The CDR3 is CASSLGPEANYGYTF. In DNA, the CDR3 is TGTGCCAGCAGCTTAGGTCCGGAAGCTAACTATGGCTACACCTTC.

The rearrangement joins TRBV4-1 to TRBJ2-1, with unresolved D. This CDR3 contains 18 residues. Looked up from germline, CDR1 is MGHRA and CDR2 is YSYEKL. The germline V and J ends were trimmed by 4 bases and 3 bases, with 22 bases remaining between them. The CDR3 is CASSPSVFPAQVYNEQFF. Written as DNA, the CDR3 is TGCGCCAGCAGCCCATCCGTTTTTCCAGCACAAGTCTACAATGAGCAGTTCTTC.

The rearrangement links TRBV5-1 to TRBJ1-2, with 7 bases aligning to TRBD1. The CDR3 length is 15 residues. Germline trimming cut 4 bases from V and 1 base from J; bases unmatched to any gene: 7. Germline V lookup: CDR1 SGHRS, CDR2 YFSETQ. CDR3 nucleotide sequence: TGCGCCAGCAGCCTACGACAGGGACTTAACTATGGCTACACCTTC. Its translation: CASSLRQGLNYGYTF.

This clonotype was found a few times. In nucleotides, the CDR3 is TGTGCCAGCACCAACATAGGGTTCAGCTCCTACAATGAGCAGTTCTTC. This encodes CASTNIGFSSYNEQFF. The rearrangement joins TRBV27 to TRBJ2-1; D gene ambiguous. V was clipped by 7 bases and J by 0 bases, with 16 bases between them. Looked up from germline, CDR1 is MNHEY and CDR2 is SMNVEV (reference sequence). This CDR3 is built from 16 residues.

This chain links TRBV9 with TRBJ2-4; D ambiguous. The V gene lost 0 bases and the J gene lost 0 bases, with 10 bases spanning the gap. CDR3 size: 16 residues. The germline V gene encodes CDR1 SGDLS and CDR2 YYNGEE. CDR3 amino acids: CASSVGWRLAKNIQYF. The CDR3 DNA reads as TGTGCCAGCAGCGTAGGATGGCGACTAGCCAAAAACATTCAGTACTTC.

This clonotype was observed at least ten times. J is TRBJ2-6 and V is TRBV5-1, with D possibly being TRBD1 (5 bases). With 1 base removed from V and 2 bases from J, the gap between germline ends came to 7 bases. Germline CDR1 reads SGHRS; CDR2 reads YFSETQ. CDR3 size: 15 residues. CDR3 sequence: CASSLTGTGANVLTF. The CDR3 nucleotides are TGCGCCAGCAGCTTGACAGGCACTGGGGCCAACGTCCTGACTTTC.